Presented here are 31 T cell receptor beta chains from one specimen sequenced in a study of blood T cell repertoires in COVID-19. Sequenced by immunoSEQ multiplex PCR; TCRdb stores in-frame clones only, minus some. The table shows tens of thousands of clones, with roughly 90% occurring only once. Sequencing used peripheral blood. These receptors were collected from a man in his sixties with acute or convalescent COVID-19.

Only one count was recorded for this clone. The chain joins TRBV19 to TRBJ1-1; TRBD1 matches at 9 bases. CDR3 length equals 17 residues. Per the germline V gene, CDR1 is LNHDA and CDR2 is SQIVND (reference sequence). V lost 5 bases to trimming and J lost 2 bases; unmatched junction nucleotides: 12. This CDR3 is CASSPHRDREINTEAFF. The CDR3 nucleotides are TGTGCCAGTAGTCCTCACCGGGACAGGGAAATAAACACTGAAGCTTTCTTT.

The rearrangement joins TRBV30 to TRBJ1-1; 7 bases are a match to TRBD1. CDR3 length equals 15 residues. CDR1 is GTSNPN, CDR2 SVGIG, per germline (reference sequence). Trimming at V came to 0 bases and at J to 11 bases, leaving 15 bases not matched to a gene. Here the CDR3 DNA reads TGTGCCTGGAGTGTCGGGACCGGGACAGTCCACCCGGCTTTCTTT. The encoded protein is CAWSVGTGTVHPAFF.

The CDR3 region is CASSFDSFRSYNEQFF. The CDR3 nucleotides read TGTGCCAGCAGCTTCGACTCCTTTCGCTCCTACAATGAGCAGTTCTTC. The chain links TRBV7-2 to TRBJ2-1; no definite D call. Trimming stripped 3 bases from V and 0 bases from J, with 12 bases between. The germline V gene encodes CDR1 SGHTA and CDR2 FQGNSA. The CDR3 totals 16 residues.

The DNA for the CDR3 is TGTGCCAGCAGCATAAGACAGGGGAGCTACGAGCAGTACTTC. Translated: CASSIRQGSYEQYF. The rearrangement uses TRBV7-6 and TRBJ2-7, with 8 bases identical to TRBD1. Germline V gene sequence: CDR1 SGHVS, CDR2 FNYEAQ. The junction had 6 bases not matched to a gene; V was cut back by 5 bases and J by 3 bases. The CDR3 is 14 amino acids.

CDR3 DNA: TGTGCCAGTAGTATATCGGACAGCTCCCATCAGCCCCAGCATTTT. Translated: CASSISDSSHQPQHF. This chain links TRBV19 with TRBJ1-5; the D gene is possibly TRBD1 (6 bases). V was shortened by 2 bases and J by 5 bases, with 13 bases between the two germline ends. The CDR3 totals 15 residues. The germline CDR1 and CDR2 sequences are LNHDA and SQIVND (reference sequence).

V is TRBV6-5 and J is TRBJ2-7; 9 bases are a match to TRBD1. The germline V gene has CDR1 MNHEY and CDR2 SVGAGI. Losses at the gene ends were 6 bases for V and 2 bases for J; bases not matched to a gene: 5. This CDR3 is built from 14 residues. The chain's CDR3 is CASRQGQGTYEQYF. The CDR3 DNA follows: TGTGCCAGCAGGCAAGGACAGGGGACCTACGAGCAGTACTTC.

This clone was detected once. This rearrangement joins TRBV19 to TRBJ1-5; a weak D match, TRBD1 (5 bases). Trimming cost V 5 bases and J 7 bases, with 18 bases left between them. Germline CDR1 is LNHDA and CDR2 is SQIVND (reference sequence). The CDR3 extends over 15 amino acids. DNA for the CDR3: TGTGCCAGTAGTCCGGGTTTCGGGGGAGGCCAGCCCCAGCATTTT. This gives the protein CASSPGFGGGQPQHF.

The V call is TRBV7-9, the J call TRBJ2-1; 9 bases map to TRBD1. The trim removed 5 bases at V and 3 bases at J, leaving 11 bases unmatched. The V gene's germline CDR1 is SEHNR and CDR2 FQNEAQ (reference sequence). The CDR3 length is 17 residues. The CDR3 bases are TGTGCCAGCAGCCGCATTCCGGGACAGGGACTCTACAATGAGCAGTTCTTC. Translating it yields CASSRIPGQGLYNEQFF.

In DNA form, the CDR3 reads TGTGCCAGCAGCCAAGGGACAGGGGCTAACTATGGCTACACCTTC. Translation gives CASSQGTGANYGYTF. The gene calls are TRBV3-1 (or the pseudogene TRBV3-2) and TRBJ1-2, with TRBD1 matching 9 bases. V trimming: 1 base; J trimming: 0 bases; junction bases outside the gene matches: 0. This CDR3 spans 15 amino acids. The germline CDR1 and CDR2 sequences are LGHDT and YNNKEL (reference sequence).

J is TRBJ2-7 and V is TRBV5-1; perhaps TRBD1 as D (6 bases). The CDR3 extends over 13 amino acids. CDR1 is SGHRS, CDR2 YFSETQ, per germline. Trimming shortened V by 7 bases and J by 0 bases, and 11 bases separated the two germline ends. CDR3 nucleotides: TGCGCCAGCCGCCGGGACACCTCCTACGAGCAGTACTTC. It translates to CASRRDTSYEQYF.

This chain uses TRBV4-2 with TRBJ2-1; unclear D gene. The CDR3 length is 11 residues. V gave up 1 base and J gave up 10 bases, with 5 bases separating them. CDR1 and CDR2 from the germline V gene are LGHNA and YNFKEQ. CDR3 amino acids: CASSQGGEQFF. CDR3 bases: TGTGCCAGCAGCCAAGGAGGCGAGCAGTTCTTC.

The CDR3 sequence: CASSQDLTGNPNNEQFF. CDR3 in DNA: TGTGCCAGCAGCCAAGATCTGACAGGGAACCCTAACAATGAGCAGTTCTTC. V and J are TRBV3-1 (or the pseudogene TRBV3-2) and TRBJ2-1, with 7 bases lining up with TRBD1. V trimming: 0 bases; J trimming: 5 bases; junction bases outside the gene matches: 10. The germline V gene encodes CDR1 LGHDT and CDR2 YNNKEL (reference sequence). The CDR3 length is 17 residues.

This clone turned up a few times. J is TRBJ1-1 and V is TRBV2; the D gene is possibly TRBD1 (5 bases). The germline CDR1 and CDR2 sequences are SNHLY and FYNNEI. V was cut by 8 bases and J by 0 bases, with 10 bases left in between. The CDR3 sequence is 13 residues long. The CDR3 region is CASGRGLNTEAFF. The CDR3 DNA reads TGTGCCAGCGGGCGGGGCTTGAACACTGAAGCTTTCTTT.

This chain connects TRBV7-8 to TRBJ1-3; D not certain. The CDR3 length is 16 residues. V lost 0 bases to trimming and J lost 4 bases, with 13 bases between them. Per the germline V gene, CDR1 is SGHVS and CDR2 is FQNEAQ. CDR3: CASSLARERWGNTIYF. The DNA for the CDR3 is TGTGCCAGCAGCTTAGCAAGGGAGCGGTGGGGAAACACCATATATTTT. The whole variable domain, filled in from reference TRBV7-8 and TRBJ1-3, reads GAGVSQSPRYKVAKRGQDVALRCDPISGHVSLFWYQQALGQGPEFLTYFQNEAQLDKSGLPSDRFFAERPEGSVSTLKIQRTQQEDSAVYLCASSLARERWGNTIYFGEGSWLTVV.

The rearrangement joins TRBV18 to TRBJ2-1, with a possible D match to TRBD2 (6 bases). Trimming took off 2 bases at V and 4 bases at J, with 6 bases between the two ends. Germline V gene sequence: CDR1 KGHSH, CDR2 LQKENI. CDR3 length: 13 amino acids. The CDR3 sequence is CASSPGGYNEQFF. The CDR3 bases are TGTGCCAGCTCACCAGGGGGGTACAATGAGCAGTTCTTC. Variable domain in full (rest from reference TRBV18 and TRBJ2-1): NAGVMQNPRHLVRRRGQEARLRCSPMKGHSHVYWYRQLPEEGLKFMVYLQKENIIDESGMPKERFSAEFPKEGPSILRIQQVVRGDSAAYFCASSPGGYNEQFFGPGTRLTVL.

This clone was seen only once. This rearrangement joins TRBV13 to TRBJ2-7; weak D call: TRBD1 (5 bases). V lost 2 bases and J lost 3, with 11 bases in between. Germline V CDR1 and CDR2: PRHDT, FYEKMQ (reference sequence). The CDR3 is made up of 14 amino acids. The DNA for the CDR3 is TGTGCCAGCAGCTTAAAGGGGTTTCGCTACGAGCAGTACTTC. Its translation: CASSLKGFRYEQYF.

This rearrangement joins TRBV3-1 (or the pseudogene TRBV3-2) to TRBJ2-1; the match to TRBD2 covers 13 bases. From germline, CDR1 is LGHDT and CDR2 YNNKEL (reference sequence). J lost 4 bases, V lost 3 bases, and 6 bases had no gene match. CDR3 length equals 17 residues. CDR3 DNA sequence: TGTGCCAGCAGCCACTCAGGGGGACTAGCGGGGTACAATGAGCAGTTCTTC. Its protein product is CASSHSGGLAGYNEQFF.

The V and J genes are TRBV6-6 and TRBJ1-4; TRBD1 might be the D (5 bases). V gave up 5 bases and J gave up 2 bases, with 12 bases separating them. Looked up from germline, CDR1 is MNHNY and CDR2 is SVGAGI (reference sequence). CDR3 length: 15 residues. The CDR3 region is CASSPPGWTNEKLFF. The DNA for the CDR3 is TGTGCCAGCAGTCCCCCAGGGTGGACTAATGAAAAACTGTTTTTT.

The J gene is TRBJ2-1, the V gene TRBV12-5; no clear D. V lost 8 bases to trimming and J lost 0 bases, with 14 bases between them. This CDR3 is 15 amino acids long. Per germline, CDR1 LGHNT and CDR2 FRNRAP. The CDR3 loop is CASRLSRNSYNEQFF. The CDR3 coding sequence is TGTGCTAGTCGTCTCAGTCGTAACTCCTACAATGAGCAGTTCTTC. Supplemented by reference TRBV12-5 and TRBJ2-1, the full variable domain reads DARVTQTPRHKVTEMGQEVTMRCQPILGHNTVFWYRQTMMQGLELLAYFRNRAPLDDSGMPKDRFSAEMPDATLATLKIQPSEPRDSAVYFCASRLSRNSYNEQFFGPGTRLTVL.

This clone was recorded only once. The chain has TRBV9 and TRBJ2-7; 9 bases map to TRBD1. J gave up 5 bases and V 4 bases, and 4 bases lay outside the gene matches. This CDR3 is 13 amino acids long. Per the germline V gene, CDR1 is SGDLS and CDR2 is YYNGEE. The CDR3, as DNA: TGTGCCAGCAGCTTAAACAGGGGGCACGAGCAGTACTTC. It translates to CASSLNRGHEQYF.

This clone was observed once. CDR3 residues: CASSLLTQVTRGYTF. DNA for the CDR3: TGTGCCAGCAGCTTATTGACGCAGGTTACAAGGGGCTACACCTTC. The chain employs TRBV5-4 and TRBJ1-2, with D unclear. V was cut by 2 bases and J by 8 bases, with 19 bases left in between. Germline CDR1 and CDR2: SGHNT and YYREEE (reference sequence). The CDR3 loop spans 15 amino acids.

The chain couples TRBV5-1 to TRBJ1-6; D ambiguous. V lost 0 bases and J 6 bases, leaving 7 bases between the germline ends. CDR1 is SGHRS, CDR2 YFSETQ, per germline. The CDR3 extends over 14 amino acids. The CDR3 DNA sequence: TGCGCCAGCAGCTTGGGCACTTTTAATTCACCCCTCCACTTT. Protein sequence: CASSLGTFNSPLHF.

This clone was detected only a few times. The chain couples TRBV5-6 to TRBJ1-6, with TRBD1 identical over 7 bases. V trimming: 3 bases; J trimming: 6 bases; junction bases outside the gene matches: 6. The CDR3 consists of 15 residues. CDR1 SGHDT and CDR2 YYEEEE come from the germline V gene. CDR3 protein: CASSWAGGSNSPLHF. The CDR3 bases are TGTGCCAGCAGCTGGGCAGGGGGTTCTAATTCACCCCTCCACTTT.

The rearrangement links TRBV6-2 or TRBV6-3 to TRBJ2-1; the match to TRBD2 covers 14 bases. Germline assignment: CDR1 MNHEY and CDR2 SVGEGT. The CDR3 sequence is 18 residues long. The junction had 9 bases not matched to a gene; V was cut back by 0 bases and J by 8 bases. CDR3 residues: CASSYSTTSGGGTDEQFF. The CDR3, as DNA: TGTGCCAGCAGTTACTCGACGACTAGCGGGGGGGGTACGGATGAGCAGTTCTTC.

This chain uses TRBV10-1 with TRBJ1-4; 9 nucleotides match TRBD1. V gave up 5 bases and J gave up 1 base; unmatched junction bases: 23. The CDR3 is 22 residues long. Looked up from germline, CDR1 is WNHNN and CDR2 is SYGVQD (reference sequence). CDR3 in amino acids: CASSNGAGDRVEALGTNEKLFF. The CDR3 DNA reads as TGCGCCAGCAGTAACGGAGCGGGGGACAGGGTTGAAGCGCTGGGAACTAATGAAAAACTGTTTTTT.

This chain uses TRBV5-1 with TRBJ2-5, with 9 positions matching TRBD1. After removal of 0 bases from V and 5 bases from J, the junction contained 5 bases not matched to a gene. The length of the CDR3 is 15 residues. The V gene's germline CDR1 is SGHRS and CDR2 YFSETQ. CDR3 loop: CASSLEQGAAETQYF. The CDR3 nucleotides read TGCGCCAGCAGCTTGGAACAGGGGGCGGCGGAGACCCAGTACTTC. Supplemented by reference TRBV5-1 and TRBJ2-5, the full variable domain reads KAGVTQTPRYLIKTRGQQVTLSCSPISGHRSVSWYQQTPGQGLQFLFEYFSETQRNKGNFPGRFSGRQFSNSRSEMNVSTLELGDSALYLCASSLEQGAAETQYFGPGTRLLVL.

The chain uses TRBV19 and TRBJ2-2, with 12 bases that match TRBD2. The CDR3 consists of 18 residues. Per the germline V gene, CDR1 is LNHDA and CDR2 is SQIVND (reference sequence). J gave up 4 bases and V 7 bases, and 13 bases lay outside the gene matches. This chain's CDR3 is CASTPGLAGSPFTGELFF. In nucleotides, the CDR3 is TGTGCCAGTACCCCCGGACTAGCGGGGAGCCCTTTCACCGGGGAGCTGTTTTTT.

CDR3 coding DNA: TGTGCCAGCAACCTAGGGGGCGCGGGCTATGGCTACACCTTC. This translates into CASNLGGAGYGYTF. The chain uses TRBV6-6 and TRBJ1-2, with 7 bases fitting TRBD1. This CDR3 comprises 14 residues. The V segment lost 7 bases and the J segment 4 bases; nucleotides outside the gene matches: 9. Per the germline V gene, CDR1 is MNHNY and CDR2 is SVGAGI (reference sequence).

The genes are TRBV15 and TRBJ1-2; D is undetermined. The length of the CDR3 is 14 residues. Trimming took off 0 bases at V and 7 bases at J, with 12 bases between the two ends. Germline V gene sequence: CDR1 LNHNV, CDR2 YYDKDF (reference sequence). The CDR3 region is CATSRDEGSAGYTF. CDR3 coding DNA: TGTGCCACCAGCAGAGACGAAGGGAGTGCTGGCTACACCTTC.

J is TRBJ1-6 and V is TRBV30; TRBD1 matches at 9 bases. The CDR3 extends over 14 amino acids. The germline V gene has CDR1 GTSNPN and CDR2 SVGIG (reference sequence). J was trimmed by 10 bases and V by 1 base; bases with no gene match: 5. The CDR3 nucleotides read TGTGCCTGGAGTGCCGGGACAGGGCACTCACCCCTCCACTTT. Protein sequence: CAWSAGTGHSPLHF.

A single count supports this clone. This rearrangement joins TRBV27 to TRBJ1-5; TRBD1 agrees at 8 bases. Germline-derived CDR1 and CDR2 are MNHEY and SMNVEV (reference sequence). This CDR3 is 16 amino acids long. Trimming removed 7 bases from V and 1 base from J; junction bases left unmatched: 9. CDR3 protein: CASTFQDRASNQPQHF. CDR3 nucleotides: TGTGCCAGCACCTTCCAGGACAGGGCGAGCAATCAGCCCCAGCATTTT.